In this sample, the clone carrying this T cell receptor (beta chain) turned up a few times. The cDNA 3' end received a ligated oligonucleotide with a UMI. The first PCR ran approximately 4 cycles with an equimolar RC1.1 and RC1.2 beta primer mix. TCRdb re-called the UMI-ligation and nested PCR reads through MiXCR, storing one row per CDR3 protein. The data hold 40,000 to 50,000 distinct CDR3 sequences, with over 15% observed a single time. This specimen comes from a study of quantifying T cell responses using KT2 cells. Turning to the study itself: Reverse transcription used primers in the TCR alpha and beta constant regions.

Sequencing was done on a sample of PBMCs spiked with cells of the T cell clone KT2. This receptor was obtained from a human donor.

CDR3 loop: CASRPNLNYGYTF. CDR3 DNA sequence: TGTGCCAGCAGACCGAACCTTAACTATGGCTACACCTTC. This chain links TRBV6-5 with TRBJ1-2; no definite D call. Between the trimmed V and J ends, which lost 6 bases and 1 base, there was a span of 9 bases. CDR1 and CDR2 (germline): MNHEY, SVGAGI. CDR3 size: 13 residues.